This T cell receptor beta chain was retrieved from a study of CD8+CD57+ T cells in acquired aplastic anemia. Both TCR beta VDJ combination and CDR3 sequence profiling were carried out. Genomic DNA was the template for this profiling. TCRdb used MiXCR to reprocess the reads, holding one entry per CDR3 protein. The sample yields approximately 300,000 distinct CDR3 sequences, approximately 58% seen once. The authors sequenced patients whose flow cytometry had shown CD8+CD57+ cell expansion. Trimming left V 6 bases short and J 2 bases short, with 9 bases between. This CDR3 region has 12 residues. The germline gives CDR1 DFQATT, CDR2 SNEGSKA (reference sequence).

V usage is TRBV20-1 and J usage is TRBJ2-3; D is undetermined. The receptor's source is a human donor with aplastic anemia. Material for sequencing was sorted CD4+, CD8+, or CD8+CD57+ T cells (not recorded which) from PBMCs. The CDR3 region is CSAAVPTDTQYF. The DNA of the CDR3 is TGCAGTGCAGCCGTCCCCACAGATACGCAGTATTTT.